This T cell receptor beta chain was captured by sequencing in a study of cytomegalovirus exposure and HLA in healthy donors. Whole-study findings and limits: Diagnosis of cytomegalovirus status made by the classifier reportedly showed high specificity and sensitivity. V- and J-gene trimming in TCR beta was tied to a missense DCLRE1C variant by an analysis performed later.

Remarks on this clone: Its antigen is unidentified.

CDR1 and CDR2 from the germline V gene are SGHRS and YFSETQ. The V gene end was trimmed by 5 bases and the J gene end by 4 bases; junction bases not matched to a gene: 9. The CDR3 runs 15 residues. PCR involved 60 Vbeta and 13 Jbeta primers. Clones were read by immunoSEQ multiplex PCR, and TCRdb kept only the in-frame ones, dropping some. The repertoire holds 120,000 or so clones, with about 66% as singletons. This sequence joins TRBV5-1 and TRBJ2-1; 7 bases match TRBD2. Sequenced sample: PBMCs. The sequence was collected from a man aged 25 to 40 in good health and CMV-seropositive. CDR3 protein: CASRSIASGYNEQFF. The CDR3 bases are TGCGCCAGCAGGTCCATCGCTAGCGGATACAATGAGCAGTTCTTC.